The following is a T cell receptor (beta chain) sequence with its context. The sample belongs to a study of T cell changes during pregnancy in multiple sclerosis. V was pared by 0 bases and J by 4 bases, with 0 bases of the junction left unmatched. The CDR3 is made up of 13 amino acids. Per germline, CDR1 SGHNT and CDR2 YYREEE (reference sequence). Measured with immunoSEQ multiplex PCR; TCRdb has only the in-frame clones, and not every one. The sample has roughly 100,000 clones; around 91% are singletons. The rearrangement joins TRBV5-4 to TRBJ1-2; 7 nucleotides align to TRBD1. The source was peripheral blood, collected after pregnancy. This TCR derives from a female donor with multiple sclerosis, enrolled in a pregnancy study. In nucleotides, the CDR3 is TGTGCCAGCAGCTTGGAGGGGGCCTATGGCTACACCTTC. Translation: CASSLEGAYGYTF.